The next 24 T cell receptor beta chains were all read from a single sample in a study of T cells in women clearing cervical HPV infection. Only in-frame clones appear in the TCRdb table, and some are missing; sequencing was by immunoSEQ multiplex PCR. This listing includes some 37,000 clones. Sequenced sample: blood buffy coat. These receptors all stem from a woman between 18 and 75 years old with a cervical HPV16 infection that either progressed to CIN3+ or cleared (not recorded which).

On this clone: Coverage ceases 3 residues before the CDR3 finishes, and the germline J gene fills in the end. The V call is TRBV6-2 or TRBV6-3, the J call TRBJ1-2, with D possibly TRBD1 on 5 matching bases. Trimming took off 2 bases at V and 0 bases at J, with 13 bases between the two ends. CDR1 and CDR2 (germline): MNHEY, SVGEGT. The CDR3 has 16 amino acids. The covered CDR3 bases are TGTGCCAGCAGTTACGGGTCGGACACAGCTAACTATGGC. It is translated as CASSYGSDTANYG. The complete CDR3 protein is CASSYGSDTANYGYTF.

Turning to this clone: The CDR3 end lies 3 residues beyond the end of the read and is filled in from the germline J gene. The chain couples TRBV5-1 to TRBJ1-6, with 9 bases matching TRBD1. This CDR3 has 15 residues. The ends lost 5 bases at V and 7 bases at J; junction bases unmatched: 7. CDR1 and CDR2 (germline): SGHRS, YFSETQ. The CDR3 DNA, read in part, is TGCGCCAGCAGAACGACTGGACAGGGGAATTCACCC. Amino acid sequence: CASRTTGQGNSP. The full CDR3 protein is CASRTTGQGNSPLHF.

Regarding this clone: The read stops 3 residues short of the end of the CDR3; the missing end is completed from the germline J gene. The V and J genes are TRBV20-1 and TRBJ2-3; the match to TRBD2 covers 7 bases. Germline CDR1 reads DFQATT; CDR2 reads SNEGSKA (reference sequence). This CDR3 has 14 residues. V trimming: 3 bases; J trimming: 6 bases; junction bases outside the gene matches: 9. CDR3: CSASLGGRTDTQYF. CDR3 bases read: TGCAGTGCTAGTCTAGGCGGGAGAACGGATACG.

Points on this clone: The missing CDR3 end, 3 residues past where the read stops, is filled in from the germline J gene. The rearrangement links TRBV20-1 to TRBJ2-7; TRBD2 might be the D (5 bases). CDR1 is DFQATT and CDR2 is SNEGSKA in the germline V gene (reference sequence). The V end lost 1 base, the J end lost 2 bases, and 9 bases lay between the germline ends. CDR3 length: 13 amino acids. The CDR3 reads CSARARGPYEQYF. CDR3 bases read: TGCAGTGCTAGAGCCCGAGGGCCCTACGAG.

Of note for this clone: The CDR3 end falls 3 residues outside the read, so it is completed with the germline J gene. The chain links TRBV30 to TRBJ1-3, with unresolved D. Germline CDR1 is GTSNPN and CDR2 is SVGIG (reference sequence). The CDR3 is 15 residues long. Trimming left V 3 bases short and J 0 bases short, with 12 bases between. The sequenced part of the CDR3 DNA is TGTGCCTGGAGCCTAGCGGCTACCTCTGGAAACACC. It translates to CAWSLAATSGNT. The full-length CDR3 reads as CAWSLAATSGNTIYF.

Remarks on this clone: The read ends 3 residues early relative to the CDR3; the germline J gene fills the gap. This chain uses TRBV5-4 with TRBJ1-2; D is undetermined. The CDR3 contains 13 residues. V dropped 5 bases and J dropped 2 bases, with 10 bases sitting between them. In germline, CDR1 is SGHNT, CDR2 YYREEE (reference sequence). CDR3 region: CASSHAQNYGYTF. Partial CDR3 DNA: TGTGCCAGCAGTCATGCCCAGAACTATGGC. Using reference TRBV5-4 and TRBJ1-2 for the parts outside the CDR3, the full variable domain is ETGVTQSPTHLIKTRGQQVTLRCSSQSGHNTVSWYQQALGQGPQFIFQYYREEENGRGNFPPRFSGLQFPNYSSELNVNALELDDSALYLCASSHAQNYGYTFGSGTRLTVV.

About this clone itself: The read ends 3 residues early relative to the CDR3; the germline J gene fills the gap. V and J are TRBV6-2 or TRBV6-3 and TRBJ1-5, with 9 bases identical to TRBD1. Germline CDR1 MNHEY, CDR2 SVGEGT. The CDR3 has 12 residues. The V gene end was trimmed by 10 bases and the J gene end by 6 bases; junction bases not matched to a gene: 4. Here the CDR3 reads CATPDRGQPQHF. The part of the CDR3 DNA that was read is TGTGCCACCCCGGACAGGGGTCAGCCC.

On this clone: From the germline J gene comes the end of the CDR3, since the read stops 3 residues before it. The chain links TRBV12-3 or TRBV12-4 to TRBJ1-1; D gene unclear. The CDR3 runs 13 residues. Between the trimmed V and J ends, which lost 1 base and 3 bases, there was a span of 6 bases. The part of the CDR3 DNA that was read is TGTGCCAGCAGTTTAGGAAGGGACACTGAA. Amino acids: CASSLGRDTE. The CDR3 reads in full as CASSLGRDTEAFF.

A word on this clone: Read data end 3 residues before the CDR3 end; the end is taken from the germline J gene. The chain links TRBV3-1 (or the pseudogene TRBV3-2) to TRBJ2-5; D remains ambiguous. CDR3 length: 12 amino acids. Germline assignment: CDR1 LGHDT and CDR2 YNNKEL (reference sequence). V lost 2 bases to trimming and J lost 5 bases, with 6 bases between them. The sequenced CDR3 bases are TGTGCCAGCAGCCAACCCTCGGAGACC. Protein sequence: CASSQPSET. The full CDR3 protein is CASSQPSETQYF.

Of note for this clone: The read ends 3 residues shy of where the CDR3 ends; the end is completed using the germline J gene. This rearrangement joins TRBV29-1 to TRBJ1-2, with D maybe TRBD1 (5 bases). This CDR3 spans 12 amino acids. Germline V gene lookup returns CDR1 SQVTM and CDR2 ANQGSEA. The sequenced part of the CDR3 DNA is TGCAGCGTCCGTCTAGGGGTCTACGGC. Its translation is CSVRLGVYG. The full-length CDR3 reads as CSVRLGVYGYTF. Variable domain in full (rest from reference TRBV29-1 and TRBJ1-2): SAVISQKPSRDICQRGTSLTIQCQVDSQVTMMFWYRQQPGQSLTLIATANQGSEATYESGFVIDKFPISRPNLTFSTLTVSNMSPEDSSIYLCSVRLGVYGYTFGSGTRLTVV.

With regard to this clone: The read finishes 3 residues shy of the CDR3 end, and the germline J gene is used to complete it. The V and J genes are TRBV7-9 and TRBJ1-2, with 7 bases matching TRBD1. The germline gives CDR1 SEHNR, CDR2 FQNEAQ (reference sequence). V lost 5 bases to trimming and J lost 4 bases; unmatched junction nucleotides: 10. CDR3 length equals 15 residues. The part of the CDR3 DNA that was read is TGTGCCAGCAGCGTTAACAGGGGAGAGGGCTATGGC. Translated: CASSVNRGEGYG. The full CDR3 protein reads CASSVNRGEGYGYTF.

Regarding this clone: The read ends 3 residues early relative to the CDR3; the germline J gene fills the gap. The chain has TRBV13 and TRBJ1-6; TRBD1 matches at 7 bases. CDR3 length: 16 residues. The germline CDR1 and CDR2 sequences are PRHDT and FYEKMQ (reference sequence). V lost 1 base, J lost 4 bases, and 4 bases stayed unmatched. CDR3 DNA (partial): TGTGCCAGCAGCTTAGTTCCAGGGGGGTATAATTCACCC. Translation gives CASSLVPGGYNSP. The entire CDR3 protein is CASSLVPGGYNSPLHF.

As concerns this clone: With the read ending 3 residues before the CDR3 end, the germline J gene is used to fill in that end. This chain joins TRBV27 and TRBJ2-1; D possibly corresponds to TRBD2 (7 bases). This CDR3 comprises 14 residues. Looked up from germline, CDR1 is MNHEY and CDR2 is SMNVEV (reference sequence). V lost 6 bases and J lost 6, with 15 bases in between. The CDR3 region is CASSFGGQLNEQFF. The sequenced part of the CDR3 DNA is TGTGCCAGCAGCTTCGGGGGGCAACTCAATGAG.

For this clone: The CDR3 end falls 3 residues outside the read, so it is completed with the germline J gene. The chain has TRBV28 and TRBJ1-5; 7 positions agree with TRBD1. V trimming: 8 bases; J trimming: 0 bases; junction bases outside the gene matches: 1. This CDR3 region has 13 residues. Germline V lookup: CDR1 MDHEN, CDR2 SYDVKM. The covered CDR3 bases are TGTGCCAGCGGGACAGTTAGCAATCAGCCC. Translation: CASGTVSNQP. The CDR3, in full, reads CASGTVSNQPQHF.

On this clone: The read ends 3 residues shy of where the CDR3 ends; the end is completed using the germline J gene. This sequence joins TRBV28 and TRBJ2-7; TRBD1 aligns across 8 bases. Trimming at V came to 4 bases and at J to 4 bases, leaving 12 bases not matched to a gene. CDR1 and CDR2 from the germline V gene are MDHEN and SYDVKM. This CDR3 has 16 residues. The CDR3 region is CASSSPRRQGKYEQYF. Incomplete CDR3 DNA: TGTGCCAGCAGTTCCCCGCGAAGACAGGGGAAATACGAG.

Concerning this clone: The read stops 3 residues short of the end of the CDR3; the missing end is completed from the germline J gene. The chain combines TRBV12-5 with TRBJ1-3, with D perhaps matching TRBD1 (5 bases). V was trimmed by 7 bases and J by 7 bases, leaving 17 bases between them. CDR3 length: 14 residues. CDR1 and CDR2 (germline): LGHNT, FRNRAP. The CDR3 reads CASVPSGGGNTIYF. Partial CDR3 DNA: TGTGCTAGTGTTCCCTCTGGGGGGGGGAACACC.

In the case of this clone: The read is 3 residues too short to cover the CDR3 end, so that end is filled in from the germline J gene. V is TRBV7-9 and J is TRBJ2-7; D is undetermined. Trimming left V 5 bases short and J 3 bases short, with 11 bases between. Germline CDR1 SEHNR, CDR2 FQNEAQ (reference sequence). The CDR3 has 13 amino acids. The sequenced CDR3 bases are TGTGCCAGCAGCCGCGCGGCAAGCTACGAG. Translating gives CASSRAASYE. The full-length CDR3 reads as CASSRAASYEQYF. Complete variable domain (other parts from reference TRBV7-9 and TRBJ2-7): DTGVSQNPRHKITKRGQNVTFRCDPISEHNRLYWYRQTLGQGPEFLTYFQNEAQLEKSRLLSDRFSAERPKGSFSTLEIQRTEQGDSAMYLCASSRAASYEQYFGPGTRLTVT.

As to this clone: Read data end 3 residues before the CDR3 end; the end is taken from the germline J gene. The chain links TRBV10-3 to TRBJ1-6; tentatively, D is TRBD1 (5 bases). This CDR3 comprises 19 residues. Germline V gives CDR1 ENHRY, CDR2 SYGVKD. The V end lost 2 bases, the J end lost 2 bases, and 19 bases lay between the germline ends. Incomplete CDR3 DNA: TGTGCCATCAGTGAGCTCGAACTCAGGGCTATGACCTATAATTCACCC. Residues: CAISELELRAMTYNSP. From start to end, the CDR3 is CAISELELRAMTYNSPLHF.

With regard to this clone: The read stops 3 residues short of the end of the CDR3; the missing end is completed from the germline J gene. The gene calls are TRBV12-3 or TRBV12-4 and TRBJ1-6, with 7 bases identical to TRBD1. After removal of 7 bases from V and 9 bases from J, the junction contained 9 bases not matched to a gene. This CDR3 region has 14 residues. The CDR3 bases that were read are TGTGCCAGCAAAACCGGGACAGAATCTTCACCC. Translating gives CASKTGTESSP. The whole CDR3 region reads CASKTGTESSPLHF.

The CDR3 sequence is CASTRADTQYF. The sequenced part of the CDR3 DNA is TGTGCCAGTACCAGGGCAGATACG. The rearrangement links TRBV11-2 to TRBJ2-3; TRBD1 is a possible D gene (5 bases). The CDR3 end is not reached by the read, which stops 3 residues before it; the germline J gene fills it in. Trimming removed 9 bases from V and 4 bases from J, with 8 bases in between. Germline-derived CDR1 and CDR2 are SGHAT and FQNNGV. The CDR3 spans 11 residues. The entire variable domain, with the rest obtained from reference TRBV11-2 and TRBJ2-3, is as follows: EAGVAQSPRYKIIEKRQSVAFWCNPISGHATLYWYQQILGQGPKLLIQFQNNGVVDDSQLPKDRFSAERLKGVDSTLKIQPAKLEDSAVYLCASTRADTQYFGPGTRLTVL.

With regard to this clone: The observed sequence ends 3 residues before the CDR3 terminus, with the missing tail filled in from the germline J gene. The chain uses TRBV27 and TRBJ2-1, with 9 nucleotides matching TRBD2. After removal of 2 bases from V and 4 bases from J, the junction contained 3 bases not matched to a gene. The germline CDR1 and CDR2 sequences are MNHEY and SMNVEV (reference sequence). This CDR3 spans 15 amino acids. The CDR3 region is CASSLRLAVYNEQFF. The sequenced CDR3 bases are TGTGCCAGCAGTTTAAGACTAGCGGTTTACAATGAG.

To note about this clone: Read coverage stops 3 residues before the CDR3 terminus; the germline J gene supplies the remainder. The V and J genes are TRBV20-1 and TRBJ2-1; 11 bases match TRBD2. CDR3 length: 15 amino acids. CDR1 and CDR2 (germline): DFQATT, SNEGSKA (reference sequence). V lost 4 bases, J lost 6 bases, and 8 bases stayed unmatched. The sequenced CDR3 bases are TGCAGTGCTAACCCAACTAGCGGGAGTCTCAATGAG. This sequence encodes CSANPTSGSLNE. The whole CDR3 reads CSANPTSGSLNEQFF.

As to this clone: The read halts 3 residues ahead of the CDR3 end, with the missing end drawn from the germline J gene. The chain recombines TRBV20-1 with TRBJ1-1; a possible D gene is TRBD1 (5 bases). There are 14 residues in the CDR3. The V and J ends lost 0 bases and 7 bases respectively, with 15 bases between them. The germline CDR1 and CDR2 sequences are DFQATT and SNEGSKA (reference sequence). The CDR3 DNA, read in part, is TGCAGTGCTAGAGATTCGGGGGGAGTAATTGAA. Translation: CSARDSGGVIE. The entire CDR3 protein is CSARDSGGVIEAFF.

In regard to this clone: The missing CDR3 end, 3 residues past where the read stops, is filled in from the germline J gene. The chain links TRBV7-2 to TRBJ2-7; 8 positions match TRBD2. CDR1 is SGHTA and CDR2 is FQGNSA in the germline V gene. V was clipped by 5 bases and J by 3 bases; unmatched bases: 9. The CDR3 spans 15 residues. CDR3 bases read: TGTGCCAGCAGCCAGTCGGGGGGGGAGAACTACGAG. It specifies CASSQSGGENYE. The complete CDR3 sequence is CASSQSGGENYEQYF.